These 21 T cell receptor beta chains came from one sample sequenced in a study of OX40 agonist ivuxolimab in advanced cancers. Generated by immunoSEQ multiplex PCR, the TCRdb table keeps only in-frame clones and is missing some. The sample holds about 83,000 clones; under 90% are singletons and the top ten take around 1.5%. Sample: CD4+ or CD8+ T cells sorted from blood, taken in a trial of the OX40 agonist ivuxolimab. These receptor sequences come from an adult with an advanced solid tumor such as melanoma, head and neck, liver or kidney cancer.

The chain has TRBV2 and TRBJ2-7; TRBD2 might be the D (5 bases). This CDR3 is 13 amino acids long. Germline V gene lookup returns CDR1 SNHLY and CDR2 FYNNEI. V was trimmed by 5 bases and J by 3 bases, leaving 11 bases between them. The DNA of the CDR3 is TGTGCCAGCAGTCTCGGGGTTCTCTACGAGCAGTACTTC. It translates to CASSLGVLYEQYF.

This clone was seen a single time. The chain uses TRBV28 and TRBJ1-5; no clear D. The V end lost 1 base, the J end lost 6 bases, and 4 bases lay between the germline ends. This CDR3 comprises 12 residues. Per germline, CDR1 MDHEN and CDR2 SYDVKM. The CDR3 region is CASSLSLQPQHF. The CDR3 region has the DNA TGTGCCAGCAGTTTATCCCTTCAGCCCCAGCATTTT.

The chain has TRBV2 and TRBJ1-2; 7 bases match TRBD1. The CDR3 sequence is 17 residues long. The germline V gene encodes CDR1 SNHLY and CDR2 FYNNEI. The junction had 18 bases not matched to a gene; V was cut back by 8 bases and J by 3 bases. The CDR3: CASGHNLFGTVYYGYTF. As DNA, the CDR3 is TGTGCCAGCGGTCACAACCTCTTCGGGACAGTTTACTATGGCTACACCTTC. Combining the CDR3 with reference TRBV2 and TRBJ1-2 gives the whole variable domain EPEVTQTPSHQVTQMGQEVILRCVPISNHLYFYWYRQILGQKVEFLVSFYNNEISEKSEIFDDQFSVERPDGSNFTLKIRSTKLEDSAMYFCASGHNLFGTVYYGYTFGSGTRLTVV.

This clone occurred a few times. The rearrangement links TRBV19 to TRBJ1-5; unclear D gene. V was clipped by 3 bases and J by 2 bases, with 11 bases between them. The germline V gene encodes CDR1 LNHDA and CDR2 SQIVND (reference sequence). The CDR3 is 15 residues long. CDR3 sequence: CASSILKVGNQPQHF. DNA of the CDR3: TGTGCCAGTAGTATTCTTAAGGTCGGCAATCAGCCCCAGCATTTT.

This chain links TRBV7-2 with TRBJ2-7; D unclear. V was clipped by 0 bases and J by 4 bases, with 7 bases between them. From germline, CDR1 is SGHTA and CDR2 FQGNSA. The CDR3 is 13 residues long. The CDR3 sequence is CASSLAGWYEQYF. The CDR3 DNA is TGTGCCAGCAGCTTAGCCGGATGGTACGAGCAGTACTTC.

The chain is built from TRBV5-4 and TRBJ2-1; 8 bases are shared with TRBD2. The CDR3 runs 18 residues. V was pared by 6 bases and J by 1 base, with 15 bases of the junction left unmatched. Germline values: CDR1 SGHNT, CDR2 YYREEE (reference sequence). This CDR3 is CASTTGAGGPTSYNEQFF. For the CDR3, the DNA is TGTGCCAGCACCACGGGGGCGGGGGGCCCGACTTCCTACAATGAGCAGTTCTTC. Combining the CDR3 with reference TRBV5-4 and TRBJ2-1 gives the whole variable domain ETGVTQSPTHLIKTRGQQVTLRCSSQSGHNTVSWYQQALGQGPQFIFQYYREEENGRGNFPPRFSGLQFPNYSSELNVNALELDDSALYLCASTTGAGGPTSYNEQFFGPGTRLTVL.

The chain couples TRBV18 to TRBJ2-1, with 9 positions matching TRBD2. The CDR3 spans 13 residues. V shed 6 bases and J 6 bases; nucleotides not matched to a gene: 3. Germline V gene data show CDR1 as KGHSH and CDR2 as LQKENI. The CDR3 DNA follows: TGTGCCAGCTCCAGCGGGGGGACCAATGAGCAGTTCTTC. This translates into CASSSGGTNEQFF.

The V call is TRBV4-3, the J call TRBJ1-6; D not resolved. V lost 3 bases to trimming and J lost 6 bases, with 6 bases between them. The CDR3 runs 13 residues. CDR1 is LGHNA, CDR2 YSLEER, per germline. This CDR3 reads CASSQGTNSPLHF. The CDR3 bases are TGCGCCAGCAGCCAGGGAACTAATTCACCCCTCCACTTT.

V usage is TRBV6-1 and J usage is TRBJ2-7; 10 positions agree with TRBD2. CDR3 length: 13 amino acids. Trimming took 8 bases from V and 4 from J; bases not matched to a gene: 5. Germline V gene sequence: CDR1 MNHNS, CDR2 SASEGT. CDR3 DNA: TGTGCCAGCGAGCGGGGGGGCGAGTACGAGCAGTACTTC. Amino acids: CASERGGEYEQYF.

The rearrangement joins TRBV19 to TRBJ2-1; 9 bases match TRBD1. CDR1 is LNHDA and CDR2 is SQIVND in the germline V gene (reference sequence). V lost 5 bases and J lost 4; bases outside the gene matches: 9. This CDR3 has 16 amino acids. This chain's CDR3 is CASSVTGGASYNEQFF. Written as DNA, the CDR3 is TGTGCCAGTAGTGTAACAGGGGGCGCGAGTTACAATGAGCAGTTCTTC.

Details on this clone: The same CDR3 also results from other DNA sequences found in this sample. The chain combines TRBV5-1 with TRBJ1-2; D unresolved. The germline V gene has CDR1 SGHRS and CDR2 YFSETQ. CDR3 length: 14 residues. Between the trimmed V and J ends, which lost 0 bases and 2 bases, there was a span of 8 bases. CDR3 region: CASSLGGENYGYTF. The CDR3 DNA reads TGCGCCAGCAGCTTGGGTGGGGAGAACTATGGCTACACCTTC.

V and J are TRBV15 and TRBJ2-1; the D gene is possibly TRBD2 (6 bases). Germline-derived CDR1 and CDR2 are LNHNV and YYDKDF (reference sequence). The length of the CDR3 is 15 residues. The V gene lost 5 bases and the J gene lost 5 bases, with 16 bases spanning the gap. CDR3 coding DNA: TGTGCCACCAGCCCCCGGAGGGTCGATGACAATGAGCAGTTCTTC. Protein product: CATSPRRVDDNEQFF.

This chain links TRBV4-3 with TRBJ2-6; D unresolved. With 0 bases removed from V and 1 base from J, the gap between germline ends came to 13 bases. The CDR3 extends over 18 amino acids. In germline, CDR1 is LGHNA, CDR2 YSLEER. The DNA for the CDR3 is TGCGCCAGCAGCCAAGAAGGAAGGGTAGGATCTGGGGCCAACGTCCTGACTTTC. Its protein product is CASSQEGRVGSGANVLTF.

CDR3 bases: TGTGCCAGCAGCTTACTTGTATCAGCTTTCTTT. This sequence encodes CASSLLVSAFF. The chain carries TRBV7-2 and TRBJ1-1, with D unclear. Looked up from germline, CDR1 is SGHTA and CDR2 is FQGNSA. The V gene lost 2 bases and the J gene lost 10 bases, with 8 bases spanning the gap. CDR3 length: 11 amino acids.

The chain employs TRBV19 and TRBJ1-4, with TRBD1 matching 8 bases. CDR1 is LNHDA, CDR2 SQIVND, per germline (reference sequence). The CDR3 totals 15 residues. V gave up 5 bases and J gave up 0 bases; unmatched junction bases: 2. The CDR3 region is CASSDRGPTNEKLFF. The CDR3 nucleotides read TGTGCCAGTAGTGACAGGGGCCCAACTAATGAAAAACTGTTTTTT.

V usage is TRBV5-4 and J usage is TRBJ1-6, with TRBD1 matching over 8 bases. The J segment lost 8 bases and the V segment lost 0 bases, leaving 4 bases of the junction unmatched. The germline V gene encodes CDR1 SGHNT and CDR2 YYREEE (reference sequence). The CDR3 contains 15 residues. The CDR3 sequence: CASSLAAGGYSPLHF. The CDR3 nucleotides are TGTGCCAGCAGCTTGGCGGCAGGGGGCTATTCACCCCTCCACTTT.

The rearrangement uses TRBV27 and TRBJ1-6, with TRBD1 matching 7 bases. This CDR3 is 15 amino acids long. The junction had 6 bases not matched to a gene; V was cut back by 4 bases and J by 6 bases. Germline CDR1 is MNHEY and CDR2 is SMNVEV (reference sequence). In nucleotides, the CDR3 is TGTGCCAGCAGTTACGGGACAGCGATTAATTCACCCCTCCACTTT. Translating gives CASSYGTAINSPLHF.

The chain employs TRBV29-1 and TRBJ1-1, with D tentatively TRBD1 (5 bases). Per the germline V gene, CDR1 is SQVTM and CDR2 is ANQGSEA. CDR3 size: 11 residues. Between the trimmed V and J ends, which lost 6 bases and 4 bases, there was a span of 9 bases. CDR3 sequence: CSVAGITEAFF. CDR3 DNA sequence: TGCAGCGTGGCAGGGATCACTGAAGCTTTCTTT.

The chain couples TRBV18 to TRBJ2-7; no clear D. V dropped 6 bases and J dropped 2 bases, with 14 bases sitting between them. CDR3 size: 14 residues. Germline V gene data show CDR1 as KGHSH and CDR2 as LQKENI. CDR3 bases: TGTGCCAGCTCTCCCGAAACGGGTACCTACGAGCAGTACTTC. Protein product: CASSPETGTYEQYF.

This clone was picked up one time. The chain recombines TRBV2 with TRBJ1-2; D is unclear. V was shortened by 0 bases and J by 4 bases, with 12 bases between the two germline ends. This CDR3 is built from 15 residues. The V gene's germline CDR1 is SNHLY and CDR2 FYNNEI. CDR3 sequence (DNA): TGTGCCAGCAGTGAAGCTAGGCAGGTCCGCTATGGCTACACCTTC. Residues: CASSEARQVRYGYTF.

The rearrangement uses TRBV7-3 and TRBJ2-5; tentatively, D is TRBD1 (7 bases). Trimming removed 5 bases from V and 5 bases from J, with 15 bases in between. The germline gives CDR1 SGHTA, CDR2 FQGTGA. This CDR3 is built from 14 residues. CDR3 nucleotides: TGTGCCAGCAGCCCCGACAGGGCGGGGGAGACCCAGTACTTC. This codes for CASSPDRAGETQYF. The variable domain in full, with the rest retrieved from reference TRBV7-3 and TRBJ2-5, is GAGVSQTPSNKVTEKGKYVELRCDPISGHTALYWYRQSLGQGPEFLIYFQGTGAADDSGLPNDRFFAVRPEGSVSTLKIQRTERGDSAVYLCASSPDRAGETQYFGPGTRLLVL.